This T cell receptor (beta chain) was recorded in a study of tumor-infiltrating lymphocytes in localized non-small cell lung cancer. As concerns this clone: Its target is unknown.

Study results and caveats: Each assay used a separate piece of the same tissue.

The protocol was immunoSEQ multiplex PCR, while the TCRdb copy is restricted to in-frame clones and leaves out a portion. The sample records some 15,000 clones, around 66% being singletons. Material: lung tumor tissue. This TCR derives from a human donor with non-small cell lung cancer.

CDR3 protein: CASSTAGTGLNEQYF. CDR3 nucleotides: TGTGCCAGCAGCACGGCCGGGACAGGGTTAAACGAGCAGTACTTC. The chain uses TRBV5-4 and TRBJ2-7; TRBD1 aligns across 9 bases. The CDR3 contains 15 residues. V was clipped by 4 bases and J by 5 bases; unmatched bases: 10. Germline CDR1 reads SGHNT; CDR2 reads YYREEE (reference sequence).